The next 3 T cell receptor beta chains were all read from a single sample in a study of blood T cell repertoires in COVID-19. The protocol was immunoSEQ multiplex PCR, while the TCRdb copy is restricted to in-frame clones and leaves out a portion. The sample contains 25,000 to 35,000 clones, 91% of which appear only once. The specimen was peripheral blood. These receptors all come from a human donor with active COVID-19. The donor label of this sample is uncertain.

The chain has TRBV15 and TRBJ2-3; 7 bases fit TRBD2. The CDR3 sequence is 17 residues long. V lost 0 bases and J lost 2; bases outside the gene matches: 8. Germline V gives CDR1 LNHNV, CDR2 YYDKDF (reference sequence). CDR3 in amino acids: CATSRDHVSGFTDTQYF. CDR3 in DNA: TGTGCCACCAGCAGAGATCACGTTAGCGGGTTCACAGATACGCAGTATTTT.

The chain uses TRBV11-2 and TRBJ2-3, with D perhaps matching TRBD2 (5 bases). This CDR3 spans 15 amino acids. Germline loops: CDR1 SGHAT, CDR2 FQNNGV. V gave up 0 bases and J gave up 6 bases, with 13 bases separating them. As DNA, the CDR3 is TGTGCCAGCAGCTTAGATAGAGGGTTCAGGGATACGCAGTATTTT. This codes for CASSLDRGFRDTQYF.

This chain links TRBV10-2 with TRBJ2-4; D ambiguous. Trimming shortened V by 3 bases and J by 0 bases, and 9 bases separated the two germline ends. The CDR3 covers 15 residues. Germline V lookup: CDR1 WSHSY, CDR2 SAAADI. The DNA for the CDR3 is TGCGCCAGCAGTGAATCACCTAAAGCCAAAAACATTCAGTACTTC. It yields the protein CASSESPKAKNIQYF.